This is a list of T cell receptor beta chains from one sample in a study of blood T cells in healthy people across ages. TCRdb reprocessed the 5' RACE reads with MiXCR, giving one entry per CDR3 protein. Here the sample spans fewer than 2,000,000 distinct CDR3 sequences, about 35% being singletons. Sequenced material: blood. The receptor set was obtained from a woman aged 25-40 years in good health. Both conserved end residues are part of each CDR3. The D gene is left open where the match is weak. A row's size may be missing; if present it is once, few, many or a size class.

j_call: TRBJ1-2
clone_size: few
v_call: TRBV20-1
d_call: TRBD1
cdr3_length: 14
cdr3_nt: TGCAGTGCTCCCCCTTTCAGGGGGATTGGTGGCTACACCTTC
cdr3_aa: CSAPPFRGIGGYTF

j_call: TRBJ1-2
clone_size: few
v_call: TRBV3-1
d_call: NA
cdr3_length: 14
cdr3_nt: TGTGCCAGCAGCCAAGATCAGGGTGCCTATGGCTACACCTTC
cdr3_aa: CASSQDQGAYGYTF

j_call: TRBJ2-3
clone_size: few
v_call: TRBV9
d_call: NA
cdr3_length: 16
cdr3_nt: TGTGCCAGCAGCGTAGAGGCAACGGGGCTTTTAGATACGCAGTATTTT
cdr3_aa: CASSVEATGLLDTQYF

j_call: TRBJ2-2
clone_size: NA
v_call: TRBV20-1
d_call: TRBD2
cdr3_length: 15
cdr3_nt: TGCAGTGCTAGAGAGGGGGGAGGGCAACCCGGGGAGCTGTTTTTT
cdr3_aa: CSAREGGGQPGELFF

j_call: TRBJ2-3
clone_size: NA
v_call: TRBV10-2
d_call: NA
cdr3_length: 15
cdr3_nt: TGCGCCAGCAGTAAACAAGGTCTGCCCAGTGGGGTATCGTATTTT
cdr3_aa: CASSKQGLPSGVSYF

j_call: TRBJ1-2
clone_size: few
v_call: TRBV27
d_call: NA
cdr3_length: 12
cdr3_nt: TGTGCCAGCAAGACGGGTGGTAATGGCTACACCTTC
cdr3_aa: CASKTGGNGYTF

j_call: TRBJ1-5
clone_size: NA
v_call: TRBV7-2
d_call: TRBD1
cdr3_length: 13
cdr3_nt: TGTGCCAGCAGCTTCGCAGGGGGCCAGCCCCAGCATTTT
cdr3_aa: CASSFAGGQPQHF

j_call: TRBJ1-6
clone_size: NA
v_call: TRBV9
d_call: NA
cdr3_length: 15
cdr3_nt: TGTGCCAGCAGCGTTACGGGGGGCGAATATTCACCCCTCCACTTT
cdr3_aa: CASSVTGGEYSPLHF

j_call: TRBJ2-1
clone_size: NA
v_call: TRBV19
d_call: NA
cdr3_length: 13
cdr3_nt: TGTGCCAGTAGACAGGATGTGTACAATGAGCAGTTCTTC
cdr3_aa: CASRQDVYNEQFF

j_call: TRBJ1-2
clone_size: NA
v_call: TRBV27
d_call: TRBD1
cdr3_length: 14
cdr3_nt: TGTGCCAGCAGCCCAGGACAGGGGGCTTCTGGCTACACCTTC
cdr3_aa: CASSPGQGASGYTF

j_call: TRBJ2-3
clone_size: NA
v_call: TRBV15
d_call: NA
cdr3_length: 15
cdr3_nt: TGTGCCACCAGTAAGAGGGGCCCCGGTGGGGATACGCAGTATTTT
cdr3_aa: CATSKRGPGGDTQYF

j_call: TRBJ2-1
clone_size: NA
v_call: TRBV12-3/TRBV12-4
d_call: NA
cdr3_length: 13
cdr3_nt: TGTGCCAGCAGCCTGGACCGTTTCAGTGAGCAGTTCTTC
cdr3_aa: CASSLDRFSEQFF

j_call: TRBJ1-3
clone_size: NA
v_call: TRBV6-6
d_call: NA
cdr3_length: 15
cdr3_nt: TGTGCCAGCAGTCCCCGGACGGCCTCTGGAAACACCATATATTTT
cdr3_aa: CASSPRTASGNTIYF

j_call: TRBJ1-2
clone_size: NA
v_call: TRBV10-3
d_call: NA
cdr3_length: 14
cdr3_nt: TGTGCCATCAGTGAGTCCCACAATAACTATGGCTACACCTTC
cdr3_aa: CAISESHNNYGYTF

j_call: TRBJ2-7
clone_size: many
v_call: TRBV12-3/TRBV12-4
d_call: NA
cdr3_length: 15
cdr3_nt: TGTGCCAGCAGTCTAAGGATAGGGGGTGTAGACGAGCAGTACTTC
cdr3_aa: CASSLRIGGVDEQYF

j_call: TRBJ2-1
clone_size: NA
v_call: TRBV7-8
d_call: TRBD2
cdr3_length: 18
cdr3_nt: TGTGCCAGCAGCTTATCCCTAGCGGGAGGACAGTCCGGGAATGAGCAGTTCTTC
cdr3_aa: CASSLSLAGGQSGNEQFF

j_call: TRBJ2-5
clone_size: many
v_call: TRBV11-2
d_call: NA
cdr3_length: 13
cdr3_nt: TGTGCCAGCAGCTTTGTTGGGGGGGAGACCCAGTACTTC
cdr3_aa: CASSFVGGETQYF

j_call: TRBJ2-7
clone_size: NA
v_call: TRBV20-1
d_call: NA
cdr3_length: 10
cdr3_nt: TGCAGTGTTAGAAGGGACGAGCAGTACTTC
cdr3_aa: CSVRRDEQYF

j_call: TRBJ2-1
clone_size: NA
v_call: TRBV20-1
d_call: TRBD2
cdr3_length: 15
cdr3_nt: TGCAGTGCCCCCCCGGGGAGACTAGCGGGAGGAGAGCAGTTCTTC
cdr3_aa: CSAPPGRLAGGEQFF

j_call: TRBJ2-7
clone_size: NA
v_call: TRBV20-1
d_call: NA
cdr3_length: 14
cdr3_nt: TGCAGTGCCCCCGTTGGGGCGCGCCCCGGCGAGCAGTACTTC
cdr3_aa: CSAPVGARPGEQYF

j_call: TRBJ2-6
clone_size: NA
v_call: TRBV3-1
d_call: TRBD2
cdr3_length: 16
cdr3_nt: TGTGCCAGCAGCCCCGGGGGAGGGTCTGGGGCCAACGTCCGGACTTTC
cdr3_aa: CASSPGGGSGANVRTF

j_call: TRBJ2-1
clone_size: NA
v_call: TRBV18
d_call: NA
cdr3_length: 15
cdr3_nt: TGTGCCAGCTCACCCAAGAGGACTTACATGGCTGAGCAGTTCTTC
cdr3_aa: CASSPKRTYMAEQFF

j_call: TRBJ2-7
clone_size: NA
v_call: TRBV9
d_call: NA
cdr3_length: 15
cdr3_nt: TGTGCCAACAGCACGCCCCCACGGGAGACCTACGAGCAGTACTTC
cdr3_aa: CANSTPPRETYEQYF

j_call: TRBJ2-7
clone_size: NA
v_call: TRBV10-3
d_call: NA
cdr3_length: 14
cdr3_nt: TGTGCCATCAGTGAGCGGAGGGGGATGTCCGAGCAGTACTTC
cdr3_aa: CAISERRGMSEQYF

j_call: TRBJ1-2
clone_size: NA
v_call: TRBV20-1
d_call: NA
cdr3_length: 16
cdr3_nt: TGCAGTGTCCAGACGGATAACATAGACCCGCGCTATGGCTACACCTTC
cdr3_aa: CSVQTDNIDPRYGYTF

j_call: TRBJ2-1
clone_size: few
v_call: TRBV5-1
d_call: NA
cdr3_length: 13
cdr3_nt: TGCGCCAGCAGCTGGCCGACTAGTGTTGAGCAGTTCTTC
cdr3_aa: CASSWPTSVEQFF

j_call: TRBJ2-7
clone_size: NA
v_call: TRBV5-4
d_call: TRBD1
cdr3_length: 15
cdr3_nt: TGTGCCAGCAGCTCGGGACAGCCACCCTCCTACGAGCAGTACTTC
cdr3_aa: CASSSGQPPSYEQYF

j_call: TRBJ1-5
clone_size: once
v_call: TRBV5-1
d_call: NA
cdr3_length: 15
cdr3_nt: TGCGCCAGCAGCTTGGAGTCGGGGTACAATCAGCCCCAGCATTTT
cdr3_aa: CASSLESGYNQPQHF

j_call: TRBJ2-7
clone_size: few
v_call: TRBV7-9
d_call: TRBD1
cdr3_length: 15
cdr3_nt: TGTGCCAGCAGCTTAGCTAGGACAGGGGAATACGAGCAGTACTTC
cdr3_aa: CASSLARTGEYEQYF

j_call: TRBJ2-1
clone_size: NA
v_call: TRBV18
d_call: TRBD1
cdr3_length: 14
cdr3_nt: TGTGCCAGCTCCCCGGGGACAGGGGAAGGTGAGCAGTTCTTC
cdr3_aa: CASSPGTGEGEQFF

j_call: TRBJ1-5
clone_size: NA
v_call: TRBV10-3
d_call: NA
cdr3_length: 16
cdr3_nt: TGTGCCACACAACCGGGACTTCTCGGGGGGGATCAGCCCCAGCATTTT
cdr3_aa: CATQPGLLGGDQPQHF

j_call: TRBJ2-1
clone_size: NA
v_call: TRBV12-5
d_call: TRBD2
cdr3_length: 11
cdr3_nt: TGTGCTAGTGGCCCGGGACTAACCCAGTTCTTC
cdr3_aa: CASGPGLTQFF

j_call: TRBJ1-1
clone_size: many
v_call: TRBV30
d_call: NA
cdr3_length: 13
cdr3_nt: TGTGCCTGGAGCCCGACCGTGAACACTGAAGCTTTCTTT
cdr3_aa: CAWSPTVNTEAFF

j_call: TRBJ2-3
clone_size: NA
v_call: TRBV2
d_call: TRBD2
cdr3_length: 17
cdr3_nt: TGTGCCAGCAGTGGGACTAGCGGGGGCCCCAGTGCAGATACGCAGTATTTT
cdr3_aa: CASSGTSGGPSADTQYF

j_call: TRBJ1-2
clone_size: NA
v_call: TRBV20-1
d_call: TRBD1
cdr3_length: 14
cdr3_nt: TGCAGTGCTACCCGGATGACAGGGAACTATGGCTACACCTTC
cdr3_aa: CSATRMTGNYGYTF

j_call: TRBJ1-1
clone_size: few
v_call: TRBV6-6
d_call: NA
cdr3_length: 11
cdr3_nt: TGTGCCAGCAGTTACTCATTTGAAGCTTTCTTT
cdr3_aa: CASSYSFEAFF

j_call: TRBJ1-2
clone_size: NA
v_call: TRBV7-9
d_call: NA
cdr3_length: 15
cdr3_nt: TGTGCCAGCAGCAACCCGGCCGGGACGGCTTATGGCTGCACCTTC
cdr3_aa: CASSNPAGTAYGCTF

j_call: TRBJ2-7
clone_size: NA
v_call: TRBV7-9
d_call: NA
cdr3_length: 16
cdr3_nt: TGTGCCAGCCAATTGGACCAGGGGCGAGGTGGCTACGAGCAGTACTTC
cdr3_aa: CASQLDQGRGGYEQYF

j_call: TRBJ2-1
clone_size: NA
v_call: TRBV5-1
d_call: NA
cdr3_length: 17
cdr3_nt: TGCGCCAGCAGCTTGGCGGGCAAACCCAGCTCCTACAATGAGCAGTTCTTC
cdr3_aa: CASSLAGKPSSYNEQFF

j_call: TRBJ1-1
clone_size: NA
v_call: TRBV4-1
d_call: TRBD1
cdr3_length: 16
cdr3_nt: TGCGCCAGCAGCGAGGGACAGGGGACGGTGAGTCTGCAAGCTTTCTTT
cdr3_aa: CASSEGQGTVSLQAFF

j_call: TRBJ1-2
clone_size: few
v_call: TRBV9
d_call: NA
cdr3_length: 15
cdr3_nt: TGTGCCAGCAGCCCCCCCGGCACAGGCTCGGCAGGCTACACCTTC
cdr3_aa: CASSPPGTGSAGYTF

j_call: TRBJ2-5
clone_size: few
v_call: TRBV20-1
d_call: NA
cdr3_length: 14
cdr3_nt: TGCAGTGCTCCGAGTCCCCGGGGCGGAGAGACCCAGTACTTC
cdr3_aa: CSAPSPRGGETQYF

j_call: TRBJ2-4
clone_size: once
v_call: TRBV2
d_call: TRBD2
cdr3_length: 16
cdr3_nt: TGTGCCAGCACCAAAGCGGGAGGGCTAGCCAAAAACATTCAGTACTTC
cdr3_aa: CASTKAGGLAKNIQYF

j_call: TRBJ2-7
clone_size: few
v_call: TRBV4-1
d_call: TRBD2
cdr3_length: 17
cdr3_nt: TGCGCCAGCAGCTATCCGCCGGGACTAGCGGAGGTCTACGAGCAGTACTTC
cdr3_aa: CASSYPPGLAEVYEQYF